Listed here are 22 T cell receptor beta chains from one sample, sequenced in a study of CD8 T cells in Susac syndrome. A quantity of about 0.5 to 1 ug RNA underwent reverse transcription using random hexamers. TCRdb called the immunoSEQ multiplex PCR reads again in MiXCR, with one record for every CDR3 protein. This sample has 100,000 to 150,000 distinct CDR3 sequences; over 75% occur once, and the top ten carry approximately 0.51%. Specimen: CD8+ T cells from PBMCs. All receptors derive from a human donor with multiple sclerosis.

This chain links TRBV19 with TRBJ2-4; tentative D call: TRBD2 (7 bases). The CDR3 loop spans 15 amino acids. Germline V gene sequence: CDR1 LNHDA, CDR2 SQIVND (reference sequence). Trimming pared 3 bases from V and 8 bases from J, leaving 17 bases between. CDR3 nucleotides: TGTGCCAGTAGTATCGAGGGGGAGGGTTACGACATTCAGTACTTC. This encodes CASSIEGEGYDIQYF.

The gene calls are TRBV2 and TRBJ2-6; no clear D gene. The CDR3 length is 14 residues. CDR1 is SNHLY, CDR2 FYNNEI, per germline. Trimming left V 10 bases short and J 0 bases short, with 10 bases between. The CDR3 protein is CATTASSGANVLTF. The CDR3, as DNA: TGTGCCACCACGGCCTCCTCTGGGGCCAACGTCCTGACTTTC.

The rearrangement uses TRBV7-9 and TRBJ1-1; the match to TRBD1 covers 8 bases. CDR1 is SEHNR, CDR2 FQNEAQ, per germline (reference sequence). The CDR3 is 13 residues long. J lost 4 bases, V lost 7 bases, and 5 bases had no gene match. The CDR3, as DNA: TGTGCCAGCATCGATACAGGGGGCACTGAAGCTTTCTTT. Translating it yields CASIDTGGTEAFF. The variable domain in full, with the rest retrieved from reference TRBV7-9 and TRBJ1-1, is DTGVSQNPRHKITKRGQNVTFRCDPISEHNRLYWYRQTLGQGPEFLTYFQNEAQLEKSRLLSDRFSAERPKGSFSTLEIQRTEQGDSAMYLCASIDTGGTEAFFGQGTRLTVV.

This clonotype has more than one count but fewer than ten. The chain combines TRBV6-1 with TRBJ1-2; TRBD1 aligns across 9 bases. This CDR3 has 15 residues. Germline V gives CDR1 MNHNS, CDR2 SASEGT. The junction had 11 bases not matched to a gene; V was cut back by 6 bases and J by 6 bases. This chain's CDR3 is CASRQPGTGYNGYTF. CDR3 nucleotide sequence: TGTGCCAGCAGACAACCGGGGACAGGGTATAATGGCTACACCTTC.

This chain joins TRBV9 and TRBJ2-3, with 7 bases matching TRBD2. The CDR3 loop spans 13 amino acids. CDR1 and CDR2 from the germline V gene are SGDLS and YYNGEE. J gave up 4 bases and V 4 bases, and 3 bases lay outside the gene matches. The CDR3 reads CASSPGLADTQYF. CDR3 DNA: TGTGCCAGCAGCCCTGGACTAGCAGATACGCAGTATTTT. The entire variable domain, with the rest obtained from reference TRBV9 and TRBJ2-3, is as follows: DSGVTQTPKHLITATGQRVTLRCSPRSGDLSVYWYQQSLDQGLQFLIQYYNGEERAKGNILERFSAQQFPDLHSELNLSSLELGDSALYFCASSPGLADTQYFGPGTRLTVL.

CDR3 nucleotide sequence: TGTGCCAGCAGCCCTGGGACAGGGTTGTATCAGCCCCAGCATTTT. It encodes CASSPGTGLYQPQHF. The chain recombines TRBV7-6 with TRBJ1-5, with 9 bases aligning to TRBD1. Trimming removed 5 bases from V and 5 bases from J; junction bases left unmatched: 7. The CDR3 covers 15 residues. Germline V gene lookup returns CDR1 SGHVS and CDR2 FNYEAQ.

This sequence joins TRBV30 and TRBJ2-1; a weak D match, TRBD2 (5 bases). The length of the CDR3 is 16 residues. The germline V and J ends were trimmed by 5 bases and 5 bases, with 22 bases remaining between them. Germline V gene lookup returns CDR1 GTSNPN and CDR2 SVGIG (reference sequence). The CDR3 sequence is CAWAQGVALDHNEQFF. DNA of the CDR3: TGTGCCTGGGCCCAAGGCGTAGCGCTAGATCACAATGAGCAGTTCTTC. Complete variable domain (other parts from reference TRBV30 and TRBJ2-1): SQTIHQWPATLVQPVGSPLSLECTVEGTSNPNLYWYRQAAGRGLQLLFYSVGIGQISSEVPQNLSASRPQDRQFILSSKKLLLSDSGFYLCAWAQGVALDHNEQFFGPGTRLTVL.

The chain links TRBV27 to TRBJ2-5; 10 positions agree with TRBD1. After removal of 6 bases from V and 5 bases from J, the junction contained 6 bases not matched to a gene. This CDR3 comprises 14 residues. Germline CDR1 reads MNHEY; CDR2 reads SMNVEV (reference sequence). The CDR3 bases are TGTGCCAGCAGGACAGGGGGCTCGGGGGAGACCCAGTACTTC. It encodes CASRTGGSGETQYF.

V usage is TRBV7-6 and J usage is TRBJ1-5; D not resolved. CDR1 SGHVS and CDR2 FNYEAQ come from the germline V gene. V dropped 0 bases and J dropped 6 bases, with 9 bases sitting between them. The CDR3 runs 14 residues. The CDR3 loop reads CASSLAGPGQPQHF. CDR3 bases: TGTGCCAGCAGCTTAGCAGGGCCCGGTCAGCCCCAGCATTTT.

This clonotype came up once. V usage is TRBV24-1 and J usage is TRBJ2-1, with TRBD2 matching 9 bases. The CDR3 extends over 16 amino acids. J lost 3 bases, V lost 4 bases, and 6 bases had no gene match. In germline, CDR1 is KGHDR, CDR2 SFDVKD. CDR3 residues: CATSELTSGNYNEQFF. The CDR3 DNA is TGTGCCACCAGTGAGTTGACTAGCGGCAACTACAATGAGCAGTTCTTC.

The chain employs TRBV9 and TRBJ1-2; 7 nucleotides line up with TRBD1. V was pared by 3 bases and J by 0 bases, with 8 bases of the junction left unmatched. Germline CDR1 is SGDLS and CDR2 is YYNGEE. CDR3 length: 16 amino acids. The CDR3 nucleotides read TGTGCCAGCAGCGCTGAGGGGGACAGTCCTAACTATGGCTACACCTTC. Protein product: CASSAEGDSPNYGYTF.

The chain has TRBV7-6 and TRBJ1-1, with D possibly matching TRBD1 (6 bases). The CDR3 totals 15 residues. V was pared by 0 bases and J by 4 bases, with 12 bases between. The germline gives CDR1 SGHVS, CDR2 FNYEAQ. In nucleotides, the CDR3 is TGTGCCAGCAGCTTAGCTGCACAGGGAGGCACTGAAGCTTTCTTT. It specifies CASSLAAQGGTEAFF.

The CDR3, as DNA: TGTGCCAGCAGCTCCAGGGTGGCCCTGATCTACGAGCAGTACTTC. This codes for CASSSRVALIYEQYF. The genes are TRBV5-6 and TRBJ2-7; possibly TRBD1 for D (5 bases). Germline V CDR1 and CDR2: SGHDT, YYEEEE. V lost 3 bases and J 3 bases, leaving 16 bases between the germline ends. The CDR3 extends over 15 amino acids.

The chain employs TRBV6-1 and TRBJ2-5; 12 positions agree with TRBD2. V was pared by 6 bases and J by 5 bases, with 1 base of the junction left unmatched. CDR1 and CDR2 (germline): MNHNS, SASEGT. The CDR3 runs to 13 residues. Here the CDR3 reads CASRGTSGETQYF. The CDR3 nucleotides read TGTGCCAGCAGGGGGACTAGCGGGGAGACCCAGTACTTC.

This chain links TRBV7-9 with TRBJ1-1; TRBD1 aligns across 7 bases. Unmatched junction bases numbered 7, after V lost 3 bases and J lost 3 bases. Germline assignment: CDR1 SEHNR and CDR2 FQNEAQ (reference sequence). The CDR3 contains 15 residues. For the CDR3, the DNA is TGTGCCAGCAGCTTTATCGGACAGGTCTACACTGAAGCTTTCTTT. Translation: CASSFIGQVYTEAFF.

A remark on this clonotype: One end of the junction fails to match germline, which may point to a read error. J is TRBJ2-7 and V is TRBV12-3 or TRBV12-4; 8 bases align to TRBD2. CDR3 length: 13 amino acids. CDR3 nucleotide sequence: TGTGTCAGCAGCCCCGGGACTAGCTACGAGCAGTACTTC. Encoded protein: CVSSPGTSYEQYF.

V is TRBV27 and J is TRBJ2-5, with a tentative D call TRBD2 (6 bases). CDR1 is MNHEY, CDR2 SMNVEV, per germline (reference sequence). The V gene lost 3 bases and the J gene lost 5 bases, with 10 bases spanning the gap. The length of the CDR3 is 13 residues. The CDR3 protein is CASSLEGRETQYF. The CDR3 bases are TGTGCCAGCAGTTTGGAGGGGCGGGAGACCCAGTACTTC.

The genes are TRBV20-1 and TRBJ1-1; 8 bases match TRBD1. CDR1 is DFQATT, CDR2 SNEGSKA, per germline (reference sequence). The CDR3 is 17 amino acids. The trim removed 4 bases at V and 0 bases at J, leaving 13 bases unmatched. The CDR3 nucleotides are TGCAGTGCTAATTTTGGCCGGGACAGGTTCATGAACACTGAAGCTTTCTTT. Translated: CSANFGRDRFMNTEAFF.

This chain uses TRBV12-3 or TRBV12-4 with TRBJ2-6; the D gene is possibly TRBD1 (6 bases). The CDR3 is made up of 18 amino acids. The V and J ends lost 1 base and 1 base respectively, with 14 bases between them. CDR3 residues: CASSLEPGVGSGANVLTF. CDR3 sequence (DNA): TGTGCCAGCAGTTTAGAGCCAGGGGTAGGGTCTGGGGCCAACGTCCTGACTTTC.

V gene TRBV6-5 combines with J gene TRBJ1-2; D might be TRBD1 (6 bases). Germline V gene data show CDR1 as MNHEY and CDR2 as SVGAGI. Trimming removed 6 bases from V and 8 bases from J, with 19 bases in between. The CDR3 has 14 amino acids. CDR3 coding DNA: TGTGCCAGCAGGAGGGGGGTGAGTTGGAACGGCTACACCTTC. Translated, it gives CASRRGVSWNGYTF.

This clonotype was observed a single time. The gene calls are TRBV27 and TRBJ2-1; a weak D match, TRBD2 (5 bases). The V gene's germline CDR1 is MNHEY and CDR2 SMNVEV (reference sequence). This CDR3 spans 13 amino acids. Trimming removed 6 bases from V and 3 bases from J, with 9 bases in between. CDR3 coding DNA: TGTGCCAGCAGCCTAGCAATCTACAATGAGCAGTTCTTC. This encodes CASSLAIYNEQFF.

V usage is TRBV4-1 and J usage is TRBJ1-1; perhaps TRBD1 as D (6 bases). The CDR3 consists of 16 residues. CDR1 MGHRA and CDR2 YSYEKL come from the germline V gene. With 5 bases removed from V and 1 base from J, the gap between germline ends came to 17 bases. The CDR3 nucleotides are TGCGCCAGCAGCGGGGAGATACAGGGATGGAACACTGAAGCTTTCTTT. This codes for CASSGEIQGWNTEAFF.